This TCR beta chain was observed in a study of cytotoxic CD8 clonotypes in ibrutinib-treated CLL. Study in general: Sequencing produced an average of about 280,000 productive templates and under 95,000 productive rearrangements per sample.

The CDR3 is 17 amino acids. Assay used: immunoSEQ multiplex PCR; TCRdb lists only in-frame clones, some missing. The data contain hundreds of thousands of clones, 60% to 80% of them seen just once; the ten biggest clones take up roughly 6.7%. This clone has only a few counts. The chain uses TRBV12-2 and TRBJ1-2; the table's D call, TRBD1, has no DNA check behind it. TRBV12-2 is flagged as a pseudogene. Sequencing used PBMCs, obtained after 36 months of ibrutinib treatment. This clonotype originated in a human donor with chronic lymphocytic leukemia. The CDR3 loop reads CASRLAERDRINYGYTF. In DNA, the CDR3 is TGTGCAAGTCGCTTAGCGGAGAGGGACAGGATAAACTATGGCTACACCTTC.